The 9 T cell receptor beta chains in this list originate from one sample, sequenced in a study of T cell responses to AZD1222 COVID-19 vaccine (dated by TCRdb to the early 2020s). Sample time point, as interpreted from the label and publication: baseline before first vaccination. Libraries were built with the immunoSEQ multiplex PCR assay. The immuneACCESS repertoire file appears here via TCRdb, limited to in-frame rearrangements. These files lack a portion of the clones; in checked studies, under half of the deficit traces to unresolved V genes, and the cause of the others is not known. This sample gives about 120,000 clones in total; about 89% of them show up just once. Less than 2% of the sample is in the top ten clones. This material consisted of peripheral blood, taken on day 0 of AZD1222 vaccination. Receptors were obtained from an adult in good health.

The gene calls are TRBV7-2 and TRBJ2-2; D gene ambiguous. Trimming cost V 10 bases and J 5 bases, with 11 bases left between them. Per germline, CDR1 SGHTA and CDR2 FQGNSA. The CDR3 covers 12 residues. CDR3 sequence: CATSRVTGELFF. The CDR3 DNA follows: TGTGCCACCTCTAGGGTTACCGGGGAGCTGTTTTTT. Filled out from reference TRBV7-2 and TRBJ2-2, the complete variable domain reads GAGVSQSPSNKVTEKGKDVELRCDPISGHTALYWYRQSLGQGLEFLIYFQGNSAPDKSGLPSDRFSAERTGGSVSTLTIQRTQQEDSAVYLCATSRVTGELFFGEGSRLTVL.

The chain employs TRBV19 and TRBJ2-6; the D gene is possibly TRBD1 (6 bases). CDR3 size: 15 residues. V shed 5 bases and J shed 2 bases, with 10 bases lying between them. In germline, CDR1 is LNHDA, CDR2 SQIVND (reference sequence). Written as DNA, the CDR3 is TGTGCCAGTAGTGTAACAGGGACTGGGGCCAACGTCCTGACTTTC. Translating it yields CASSVTGTGANVLTF.

This CDR3 is CASAGQEIGYEQYF. The DNA of the CDR3 is TGTGCCAGTGCGGGACAGGAAATTGGCTACGAGCAGTACTTC. The chain couples TRBV19 to TRBJ2-7; 8 nucleotides agree with TRBD1. This CDR3 comprises 14 residues. Germline V gives CDR1 LNHDA, CDR2 SQIVND (reference sequence). With V trimmed by 8 bases and J by 3 bases, 9 bases remained unmatched.

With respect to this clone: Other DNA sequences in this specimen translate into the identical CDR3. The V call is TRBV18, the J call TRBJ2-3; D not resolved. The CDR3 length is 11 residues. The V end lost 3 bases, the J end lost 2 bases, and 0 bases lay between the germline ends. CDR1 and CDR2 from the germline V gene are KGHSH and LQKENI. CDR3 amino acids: CASSPTDTQYF. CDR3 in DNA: TGTGCCAGCTCACCCACAGATACGCAGTATTTT.

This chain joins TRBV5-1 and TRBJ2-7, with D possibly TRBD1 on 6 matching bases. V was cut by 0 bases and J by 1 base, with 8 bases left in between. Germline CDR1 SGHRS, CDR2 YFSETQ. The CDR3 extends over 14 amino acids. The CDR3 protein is CASSLDTGSYEQYF. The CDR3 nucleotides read TGCGCCAGCAGCTTGGATACAGGGTCCTACGAGCAGTACTTC.

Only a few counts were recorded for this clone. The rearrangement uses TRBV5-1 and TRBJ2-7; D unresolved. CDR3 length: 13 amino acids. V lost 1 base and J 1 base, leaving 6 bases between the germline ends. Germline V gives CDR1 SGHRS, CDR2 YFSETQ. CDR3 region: CASSLLKSYEQYF. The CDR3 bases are TGCGCCAGCAGCTTGTTAAAGTCCTACGAGCAGTACTTC.

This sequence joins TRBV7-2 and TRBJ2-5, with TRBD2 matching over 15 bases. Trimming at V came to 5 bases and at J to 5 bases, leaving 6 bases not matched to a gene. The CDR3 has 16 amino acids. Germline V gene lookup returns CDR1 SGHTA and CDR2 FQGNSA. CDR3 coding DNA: TGTGCCAGCAGCCGTGGACTAGCGGGAGGGGTGGAGACCCAGTACTTC. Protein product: CASSRGLAGGVETQYF.

The CDR3 DNA sequence: TGTGCCAGCAGCCCTACGACAGGGGGGGACTATGGCTACACCTTC. It codes for CASSPTTGGDYGYTF. The chain carries TRBV7-3 and TRBJ1-2, with TRBD1 matching over 9 bases. The CDR3 is 15 amino acids. The germline gives CDR1 SGHTA, CDR2 FQGTGA. J gave up 3 bases and V 5 bases, and 7 bases lay outside the gene matches.

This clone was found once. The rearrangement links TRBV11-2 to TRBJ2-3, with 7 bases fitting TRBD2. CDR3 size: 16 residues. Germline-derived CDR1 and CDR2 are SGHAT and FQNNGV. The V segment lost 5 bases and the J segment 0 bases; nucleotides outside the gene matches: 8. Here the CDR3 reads CASSQPLAASTDTQYF. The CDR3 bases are TGTGCCAGCAGCCAGCCCCTAGCGGCTAGCACAGATACGCAGTATTTT.